The 13 T cell receptor beta chains in this list originate from one sample, sequenced in a study of blood T cell repertoires in COVID-19. Sequencing used immunoSEQ multiplex PCR; TCRdb keeps in-frame clones, though not all of them. The table lists approximately 290,000 clones, approximately 83% of them singletons. The sequenced material came from peripheral blood. The receptors stem from a person between 65 and 80 years old with COVID-19, enrolled during active disease.

V is TRBV9 and J is TRBJ2-5; 7 bases match TRBD1. J lost 3 bases, V lost 4 bases, and 12 bases had no gene match. The CDR3 is made up of 16 amino acids. The germline CDR1 and CDR2 sequences are SGDLS and YYNGEE. This CDR3 reads CASSPGLQGVKETQYF. The CDR3 nucleotides read TGTGCCAGCAGCCCTGGTCTGCAGGGGGTTAAAGAGACCCAGTACTTC. The full variable domain, rest sourced from reference TRBV9 and TRBJ2-5, is DSGVTQTPKHLITATGQRVTLRCSPRSGDLSVYWYQQSLDQGLQFLIQYYNGEERAKGNILERFSAQQFPDLHSELNLSSLELGDSALYFCASSPGLQGVKETQYFGPGTRLLVL.

The chain uses TRBV5-1 and TRBJ1-4; the match to TRBD1 covers 7 bases. The germline CDR1 and CDR2 sequences are SGHRS and YFSETQ. Trimming took 4 bases from V and 8 from J; bases not matched to a gene: 8. The CDR3 totals 14 residues. CDR3 sequence: CASSRQGMREKLFF. CDR3 sequence (DNA): TGCGCCAGCAGCAGACAGGGTATGAGGGAAAAACTGTTTTTT.

This chain links TRBV19 with TRBJ1-5; D might be TRBD1 (5 bases). V was trimmed by 9 bases and J by 6 bases, leaving 18 bases between them. This CDR3 contains 14 residues. CDR1 and CDR2 (germline): LNHDA, SQIVND (reference sequence). CDR3 nucleotide sequence: TGTGCCAGCCGGGACGGGGGATTGATTCAGCCCCAGCATTTT. Protein: CASRDGGLIQPQHF.

The V gene is TRBV7-3, the J gene TRBJ2-7; a weak D match, TRBD1 (5 bases). V was trimmed by 5 bases and J by 3 bases, leaving 11 bases between them. From germline, CDR1 is SGHTA and CDR2 FQGTGA. This CDR3 comprises 13 residues. CDR3 loop: CASSLDSNYEQYF. In DNA form, the CDR3 reads TGTGCCAGCAGCCTTGACAGCAACTACGAGCAGTACTTC. Based on the CDR3 plus reference TRBV7-3 and TRBJ2-7, the full variable domain is GAGVSQTPSNKVTEKGKYVELRCDPISGHTALYWYRQSLGQGPEFLIYFQGTGAADDSGLPNDRFFAVRPEGSVSTLKIQRTERGDSAVYLCASSLDSNYEQYFGPGTRLTVT.

This clone was picked up many times. V usage is TRBV28 and J usage is TRBJ2-3; 16 bases align to TRBD2. Germline V lookup: CDR1 MDHEN, CDR2 SYDVKM. The CDR3 extends over 18 amino acids. V gave up 5 bases and J gave up 2 bases; unmatched junction bases: 7. In DNA form, the CDR3 reads TGTGCCAGCAGTATGGGACTAGCGGGGGGGTGGAACACAGATACGCAGTATTTT. Protein: CASSMGLAGGWNTDTQYF.

This chain joins TRBV27 and TRBJ2-7; TRBD1 agrees at 7 bases. The trim removed 5 bases at V and 6 bases at J, leaving 13 bases unmatched. Germline V gives CDR1 MNHEY, CDR2 SMNVEV (reference sequence). The CDR3 runs to 15 residues. The CDR3 bases are TGTGCCAGCAGTCCCCGGACAGGCGGCTTAGGCGAGCAGTACTTC. Translated, it gives CASSPRTGGLGEQYF.

The chain couples TRBV7-2 to TRBJ2-1; TRBD2 agrees at 9 bases. Germline trimming cut 5 bases from V and 9 bases from J; bases unmatched to any gene: 8. CDR1 is SGHTA, CDR2 FQGNSA, per germline. This CDR3 contains 14 residues. The CDR3 loop reads CASSLGSGRSEQFF. DNA of the CDR3: TGTGCCAGCAGCCTTGGGAGCGGGAGGAGTGAGCAGTTCTTC. Full variable domain (missing parts from reference TRBV7-2 and TRBJ2-1): GAGVSQSPSNKVTEKGKDVELRCDPISGHTALYWYRQSLGQGLEFLIYFQGNSAPDKSGLPSDRFSAERTGGSVSTLTIQRTQQEDSAVYLCASSLGSGRSEQFFGPGTRLTVL.

The chain carries TRBV7-2 and TRBJ2-7; 11 bases are a match to TRBD2. CDR3 size: 15 residues. Unmatched junction bases numbered 4, after V lost 0 bases and J lost 6 bases. Germline lookup yields CDR1 SGHTA and CDR2 FQGNSA. The CDR3 nucleotides are TGTGCCAGCAGCTTAGCTAGCGGGGGGGCGAGCGAGCAGTACTTC. Translation: CASSLASGGASEQYF.

The J gene is TRBJ2-7, the V gene TRBV7-2; a weak D match, TRBD1 (5 bases). This CDR3 region has 15 residues. The ends were cut back, 1 base at V and 3 bases at J, with 13 bases in the middle. Germline CDR1 and CDR2: SGHTA and FQGNSA. CDR3 bases: TGTGCCAGCAGCTTAGATGCAGGGATGCTCTACGAGCAGTACTTC. Protein sequence: CASSLDAGMLYEQYF.

The chain links TRBV9 to TRBJ2-7, with D possibly TRBD2 on 5 matching bases. Germline V gene data show CDR1 as SGDLS and CDR2 as YYNGEE. The CDR3 is made up of 16 amino acids. With 4 bases removed from V and 2 bases from J, the gap between germline ends came to 19 bases. The CDR3 sequence is CASSPFGDLSPYEQYF. The CDR3 DNA reads TGTGCCAGCAGCCCCTTCGGGGATTTGAGCCCCTACGAGCAGTACTTC.

The V gene is TRBV9, the J gene TRBJ1-2; no clear D. The CDR3 length is 11 residues. CDR1 and CDR2 (germline): SGDLS, YYNGEE. Trimming removed 4 bases at V and 8 bases at J, with 9 bases between. DNA for the CDR3: TGTGCCAGCAGCTCCCCTATCGGCTACACCTTC. Amino acids: CASSSPIGYTF.

The chain is built from TRBV6-5 and TRBJ1-1; D possibly corresponds to TRBD1 (5 bases). V lost 5 bases and J lost 6, with 13 bases in between. Looked up from germline, CDR1 is MNHEY and CDR2 is SVGAGI. The CDR3 sequence is 13 residues long. The CDR3 spells CASSKRGSAEAFF. The CDR3 region has the DNA TGTGCCAGCAGTAAAAGGGGCTCTGCTGAAGCTTTCTTT.

The chain carries TRBV19 and TRBJ1-4, with D tentatively TRBD1 (5 bases). V was trimmed by 7 bases and J by 7 bases, leaving 16 bases between them. Germline-derived CDR1 and CDR2 are LNHDA and SQIVND (reference sequence). There are 14 residues in the CDR3. CDR3 protein: CASTEGLEIEKLFF. The CDR3, as DNA: TGTGCCAGTACGGAGGGGTTGGAAATTGAAAAACTGTTTTTT.